Reported below is one TCR beta chain. Its antigen is undetermined. Trimming took 5 bases from V and 0 from J, leaving 17 bases between them. The CDR3 has 16 residues. The V gene's germline CDR1 is SGHAT and CDR2 FQNNGV. These data originate in a study of cytomegalovirus exposure and HLA in healthy donors. Findings of the study overall: Sequencing likely generated an artifact that appeared as a cluster of highly shared sequence variants. TCR beta chain V- and J-gene trimming was linked, in a later analysis, to a missense variant in DCLRE1C.

The PCR made use of 60 Vbeta and 13 Jbeta primers. The repertoire was sequenced with immunoSEQ multiplex PCR; TCRdb's copy has only in-frame clones and lacks some. This sample has roughly 100,000 clones; 78% occur once, and the top ten carry around 1.3%. V gene TRBV11-2 combines with J gene TRBJ2-7; D may be TRBD2 (7 bases). This receptor was identified in a man aged 25 to 40 in good health and CMV-seronegative. The specimen sequenced was PBMCs. CDR3 amino acids: CASSEGGWGNSYEQYF. For the CDR3, the DNA is TGTGCCAGCAGCGAGGGGGGGTGGGGGAACTCCTACGAGCAGTACTTC.